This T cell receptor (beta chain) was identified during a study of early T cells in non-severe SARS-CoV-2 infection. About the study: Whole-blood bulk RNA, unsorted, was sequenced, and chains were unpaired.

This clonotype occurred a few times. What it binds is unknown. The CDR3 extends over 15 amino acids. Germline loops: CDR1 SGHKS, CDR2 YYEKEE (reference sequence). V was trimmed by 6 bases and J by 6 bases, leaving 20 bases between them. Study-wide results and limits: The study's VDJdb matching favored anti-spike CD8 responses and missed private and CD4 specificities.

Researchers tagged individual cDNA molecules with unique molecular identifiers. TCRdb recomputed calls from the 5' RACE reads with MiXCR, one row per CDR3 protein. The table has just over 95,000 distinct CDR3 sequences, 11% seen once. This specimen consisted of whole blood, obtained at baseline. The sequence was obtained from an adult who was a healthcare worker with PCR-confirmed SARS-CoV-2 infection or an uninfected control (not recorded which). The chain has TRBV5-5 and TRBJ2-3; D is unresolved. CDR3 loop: CASTLDPDPHDTQYF. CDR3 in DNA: TGTGCCAGCACCCTCGACCCGGATCCCCACGATACGCAGTATTTT.